This paragraph reports one T cell receptor beta chain. Its antigen is undetermined. Mismatch with germline at one junction end may stem from a read error. Included in the TCR beta cDNA libraries were unique molecular identifiers. Between about 0.85 and 10 million T cells gave rise to 500,000 to 600,000 cDNA molecules. TCRdb re-derived calls from the PCR reads in MiXCR, one entry per CDR3 protein. The sample carries 400,000 to 500,000 distinct CDR3 sequences, less than 40% recorded once. The data belong to a study of post-analysis software for immune sequencing data. About the research overall: The courses of disease that were included comprised relapsing-remitting, secondary progressive and progressive-relapsing multiple sclerosis. Notes on the study in general: Compared with controls, patients showed significantly lower normalized Chao1 diversity. The F measure placed samples prepared in the same batch into strongly shared clusters.

The sequenced sample was blood. The clonotype originates from a girl aged 2-15 years with multiple sclerosis.

The CDR3 is CACSPFWAGSSYEQYF. The CDR3 DNA follows: TGTGCCTGCAGTCCTTTTTGGGCGGGGAGCTCCTACGAGCAGTACTTC. The chain links TRBV12-3 or TRBV12-4 to TRBJ2-7; weak D call: TRBD2 (6 bases). The CDR3 is 16 residues long.